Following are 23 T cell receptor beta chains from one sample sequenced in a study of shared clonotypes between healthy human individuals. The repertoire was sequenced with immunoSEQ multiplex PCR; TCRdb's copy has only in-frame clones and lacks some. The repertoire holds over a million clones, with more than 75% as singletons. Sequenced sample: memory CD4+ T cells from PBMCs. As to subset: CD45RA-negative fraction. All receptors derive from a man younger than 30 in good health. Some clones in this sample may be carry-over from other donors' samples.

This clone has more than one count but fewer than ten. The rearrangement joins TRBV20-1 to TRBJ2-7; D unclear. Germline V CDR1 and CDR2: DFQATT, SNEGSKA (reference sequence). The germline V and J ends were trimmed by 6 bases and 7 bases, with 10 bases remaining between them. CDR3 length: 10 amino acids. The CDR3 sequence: CSAIPGEQYF. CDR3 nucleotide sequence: TGCAGTGCCATACCTGGGGAGCAGTACTTC.

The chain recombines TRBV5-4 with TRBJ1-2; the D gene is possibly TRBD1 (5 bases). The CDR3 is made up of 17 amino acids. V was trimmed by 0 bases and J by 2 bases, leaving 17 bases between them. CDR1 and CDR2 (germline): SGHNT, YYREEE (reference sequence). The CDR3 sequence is CASSLEFSQGPNYGYTF. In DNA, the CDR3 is TGTGCCAGCAGCTTGGAGTTTAGTCAGGGACCAAACTATGGCTACACCTTC.

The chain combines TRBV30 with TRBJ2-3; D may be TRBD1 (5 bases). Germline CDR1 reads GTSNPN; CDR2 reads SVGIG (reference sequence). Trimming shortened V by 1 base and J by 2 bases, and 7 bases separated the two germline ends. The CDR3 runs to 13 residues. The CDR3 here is CAWSEGPTDTQYF. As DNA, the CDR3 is TGTGCCTGGAGTGAGGGGCCCACAGATACGCAGTATTTT. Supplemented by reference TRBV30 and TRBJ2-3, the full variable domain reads SQTIHQWPATLVQPVGSPLSLECTVEGTSNPNLYWYRQAAGRGLQLLFYSVGIGQISSEVPQNLSASRPQDRQFILSSKKLLLSDSGFYLCAWSEGPTDTQYFGPGTRLTVL.

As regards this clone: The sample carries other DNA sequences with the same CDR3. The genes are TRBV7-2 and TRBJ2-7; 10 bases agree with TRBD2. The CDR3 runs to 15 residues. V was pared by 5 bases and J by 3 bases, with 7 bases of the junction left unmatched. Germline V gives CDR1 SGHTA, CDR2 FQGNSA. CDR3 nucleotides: TGTGCCAGCAGCCCTCGACTAGCGGGCGTCTACGAGCAGTACTTC. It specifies CASSPRLAGVYEQYF.

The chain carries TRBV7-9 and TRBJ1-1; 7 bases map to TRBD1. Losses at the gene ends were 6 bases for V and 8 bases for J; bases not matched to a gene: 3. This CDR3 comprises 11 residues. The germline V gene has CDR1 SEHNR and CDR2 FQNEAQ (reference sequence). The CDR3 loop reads CASSRDSEAFF. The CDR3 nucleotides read TGTGCCAGCAGTCGGGACAGCGAAGCTTTCTTT.

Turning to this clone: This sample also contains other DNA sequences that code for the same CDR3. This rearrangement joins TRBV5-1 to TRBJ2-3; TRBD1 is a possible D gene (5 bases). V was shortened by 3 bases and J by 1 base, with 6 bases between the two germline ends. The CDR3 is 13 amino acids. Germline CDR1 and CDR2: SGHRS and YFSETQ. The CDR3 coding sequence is TGCGCCAGCAGCTCACAGGGCACAGATACGCAGTATTTT. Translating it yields CASSSQGTDTQYF.

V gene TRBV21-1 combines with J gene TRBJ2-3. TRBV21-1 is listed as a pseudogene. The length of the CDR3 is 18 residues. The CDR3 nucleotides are TGTGCCAGCAGCAAAGAGGGTAATAGCCTAAGATACACAGATACGCAGTATTTT. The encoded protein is CASSKEGNSLRYTDTQYF.

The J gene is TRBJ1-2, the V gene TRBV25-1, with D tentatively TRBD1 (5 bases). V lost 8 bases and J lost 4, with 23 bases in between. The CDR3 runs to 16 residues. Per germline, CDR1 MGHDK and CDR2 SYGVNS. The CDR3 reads CASDAPRRGLIYGYTF. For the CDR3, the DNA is TGTGCCAGCGACGCCCCACGGAGGGGACTAATCTATGGCTACACCTTC.

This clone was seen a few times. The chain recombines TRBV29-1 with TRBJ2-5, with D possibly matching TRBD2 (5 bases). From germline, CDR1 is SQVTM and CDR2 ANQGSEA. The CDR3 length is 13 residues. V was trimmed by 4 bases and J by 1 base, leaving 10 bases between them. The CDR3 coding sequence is TGCAGCGTTGTGGGGAGCCGCCAAGAGACCCAGTACTTC. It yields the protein CSVVGSRQETQYF.

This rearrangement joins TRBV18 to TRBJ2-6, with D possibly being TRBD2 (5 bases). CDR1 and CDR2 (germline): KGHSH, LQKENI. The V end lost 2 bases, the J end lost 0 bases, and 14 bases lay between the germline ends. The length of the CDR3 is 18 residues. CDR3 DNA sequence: TGTGCCAGCTCACCAATCACGGGAACCTTCTCTGGGGCCAACGTCCTGACTTTC. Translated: CASSPITGTFSGANVLTF.

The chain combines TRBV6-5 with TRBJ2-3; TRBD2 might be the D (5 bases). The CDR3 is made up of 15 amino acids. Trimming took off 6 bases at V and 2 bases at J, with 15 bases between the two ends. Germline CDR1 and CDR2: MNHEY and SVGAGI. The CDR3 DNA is TGTGCCAGCAGCGGTGAGGCGGGCATCACAGATACGCAGTATTTT. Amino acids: CASSGEAGITDTQYF.

The CDR3 DNA sequence: TGTGCCAGCAGTTTCACAGGGGGGGCAGATACGCAGTATTTT. It translates to CASSFTGGADTQYF. The chain couples TRBV28 to TRBJ2-3, with D possibly TRBD1 on 8 matching bases. Germline V CDR1 and CDR2: MDHEN, SYDVKM. The V end was cut by 3 bases, the J end by 4 bases, with 11 bases between. CDR3 size: 14 residues.

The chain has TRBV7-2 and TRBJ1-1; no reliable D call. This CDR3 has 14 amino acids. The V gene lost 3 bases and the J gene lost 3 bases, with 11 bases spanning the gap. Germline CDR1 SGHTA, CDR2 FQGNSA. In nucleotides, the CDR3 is TGTGCCAGCAGCTTTTTTCCCCCTGACACTGAAGCTTTCTTT. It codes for CASSFFPPDTEAFF.

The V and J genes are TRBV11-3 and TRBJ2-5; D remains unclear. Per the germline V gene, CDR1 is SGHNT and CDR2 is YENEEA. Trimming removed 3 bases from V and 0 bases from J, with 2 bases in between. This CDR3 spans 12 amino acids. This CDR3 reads CASSFYQETQYF. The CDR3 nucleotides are TGTGCCAGCAGCTTCTACCAAGAGACCCAGTACTTC.

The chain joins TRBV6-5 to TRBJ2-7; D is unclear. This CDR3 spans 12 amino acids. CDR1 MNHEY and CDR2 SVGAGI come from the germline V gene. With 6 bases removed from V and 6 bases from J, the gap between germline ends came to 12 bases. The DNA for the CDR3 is TGTGCCAGCAGCTCACCGGTGGGCGAGCAGTACTTC. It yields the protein CASSSPVGEQYF.

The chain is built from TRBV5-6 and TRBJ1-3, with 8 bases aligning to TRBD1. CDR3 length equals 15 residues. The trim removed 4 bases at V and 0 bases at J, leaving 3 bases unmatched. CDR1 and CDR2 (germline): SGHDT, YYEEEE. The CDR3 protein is CASSRGTGSGNTIYF. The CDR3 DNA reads TGTGCCAGCAGCCGAGGGACAGGCTCTGGAAACACCATATATTTT.

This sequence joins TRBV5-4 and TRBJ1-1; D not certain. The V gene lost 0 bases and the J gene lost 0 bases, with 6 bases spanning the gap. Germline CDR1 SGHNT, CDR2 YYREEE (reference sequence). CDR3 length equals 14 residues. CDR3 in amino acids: CASSLASMNTEAFF. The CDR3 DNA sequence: TGTGCCAGCAGCTTGGCCAGCATGAACACTGAAGCTTTCTTT. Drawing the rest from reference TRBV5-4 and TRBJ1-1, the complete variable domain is ETGVTQSPTHLIKTRGQQVTLRCSSQSGHNTVSWYQQALGQGPQFIFQYYREEENGRGNFPPRFSGLQFPNYSSELNVNALELDDSALYLCASSLASMNTEAFFGQGTRLTVV.

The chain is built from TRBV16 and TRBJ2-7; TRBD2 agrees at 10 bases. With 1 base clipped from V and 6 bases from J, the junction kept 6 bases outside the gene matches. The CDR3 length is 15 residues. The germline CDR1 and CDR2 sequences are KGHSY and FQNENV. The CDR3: CASSQLPLAGLEQYF. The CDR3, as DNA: TGTGCCAGCAGCCAATTACCACTAGCGGGACTCGAGCAGTACTTC.

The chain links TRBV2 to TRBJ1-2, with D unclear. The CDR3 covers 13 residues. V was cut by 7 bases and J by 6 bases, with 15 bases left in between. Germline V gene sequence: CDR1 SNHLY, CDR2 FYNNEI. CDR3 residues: CASTAGPRNGYTF. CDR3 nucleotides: TGTGCCAGCACTGCTGGACCGCGGAATGGCTACACCTTC.

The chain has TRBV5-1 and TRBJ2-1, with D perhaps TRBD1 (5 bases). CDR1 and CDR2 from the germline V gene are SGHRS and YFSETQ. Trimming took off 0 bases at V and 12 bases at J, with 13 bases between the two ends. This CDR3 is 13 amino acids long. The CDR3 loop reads CASSLENRGGQFF. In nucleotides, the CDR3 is TGCGCCAGCAGCTTGGAGAATAGGGGTGGGCAGTTCTTC.

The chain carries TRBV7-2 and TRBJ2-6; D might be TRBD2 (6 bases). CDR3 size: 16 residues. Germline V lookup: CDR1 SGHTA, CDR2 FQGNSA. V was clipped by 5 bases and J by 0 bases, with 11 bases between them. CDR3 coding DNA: TGTGCCAGCAGCCCCGGAGGGACCTCTGGGGCCAACGTCCTGACTTTC. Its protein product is CASSPGGTSGANVLTF. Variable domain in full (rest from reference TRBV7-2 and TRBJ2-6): GAGVSQSPSNKVTEKGKDVELRCDPISGHTALYWYRQSLGQGLEFLIYFQGNSAPDKSGLPSDRFSAERTGGSVSTLTIQRTQQEDSAVYLCASSPGGTSGANVLTFGAGSRLTVL.

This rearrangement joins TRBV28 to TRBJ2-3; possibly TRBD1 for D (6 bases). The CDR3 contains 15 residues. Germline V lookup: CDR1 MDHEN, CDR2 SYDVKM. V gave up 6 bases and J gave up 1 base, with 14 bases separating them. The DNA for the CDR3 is TGTGCCAGCAGACGAGGGACAAGAGGCACAGATACGCAGTATTTT. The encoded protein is CASRRGTRGTDTQYF.

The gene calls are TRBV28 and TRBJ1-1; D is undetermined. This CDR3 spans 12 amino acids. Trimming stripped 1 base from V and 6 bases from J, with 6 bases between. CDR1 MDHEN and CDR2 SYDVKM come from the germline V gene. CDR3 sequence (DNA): TGTGCCAGCAGTTTATCCCAGCCTGAAGCTTTCTTT. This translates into CASSLSQPEAFF. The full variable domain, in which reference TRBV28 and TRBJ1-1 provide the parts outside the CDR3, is DVKVTQSSRYLVKRTGEKVFLECVQDMDHENMFWYRQDPGLGLRLIYFSYDVKMKEKGDIPEGYSVSREKKERFSLILESASTNQTSMYLCASSLSQPEAFFGQGTRLTVV.